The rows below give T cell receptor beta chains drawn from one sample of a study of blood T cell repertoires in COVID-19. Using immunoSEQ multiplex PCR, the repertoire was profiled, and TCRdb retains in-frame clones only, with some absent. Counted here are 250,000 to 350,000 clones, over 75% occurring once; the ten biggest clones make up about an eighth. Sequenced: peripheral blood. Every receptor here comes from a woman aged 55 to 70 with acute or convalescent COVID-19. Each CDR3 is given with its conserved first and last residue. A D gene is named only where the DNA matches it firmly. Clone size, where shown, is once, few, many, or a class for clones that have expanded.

CDR3nt: TGTGCCAGCAGCATCCGGGACAGGGTTAACACCGGGGAGCTGTTTTTT
CDR3aa: CASSIRDRVNTGELFF
abundance: NA
v_gene: TRBV9
d_gene: TRBD1
j_gene: TRBJ2-2

CDR3nt: TGTGCCACCCGAGAGGGCGGGCCCCTCCACTTT
CDR3aa: CATREGGPLHF
abundance: NA
v_gene: TRBV11-2
d_gene: NA
j_gene: TRBJ1-6

CDR3nt: TGTGCCAGCAGCGCTCAGACAGGGGGAGAAGAGACCCAGTACTTC
CDR3aa: CASSAQTGGEETQYF
abundance: NA
v_gene: TRBV9
d_gene: TRBD1
j_gene: TRBJ2-5

CDR3nt: TGCAGTGCTAGAGTGTCTACGCAGTTCTTC
CDR3aa: CSARVSTQFF
abundance: NA
v_gene: TRBV20-1
d_gene: NA
j_gene: TRBJ2-1

CDR3nt: TGTGCCAGTAGTTTTACATCCTACGAGCAGTACTTC
CDR3aa: CASSFTSYEQYF
abundance: few
v_gene: TRBV19
d_gene: NA
j_gene: TRBJ2-7

CDR3nt: TGTGCCAGCAGTTTAGGGACAGTCGTGTACGAGCAGTACTTC
CDR3aa: CASSLGTVVYEQYF
abundance: NA
v_gene: TRBV6-2/TRBV6-3
d_gene: TRBD1
j_gene: TRBJ2-7

CDR3nt: TGTGCCAGCAGCTCTGGCACAAAAGAGACCCAGTACTTC
CDR3aa: CASSSGTKETQYF
abundance: NA
v_gene: TRBV5-6
d_gene: NA
j_gene: TRBJ2-5

CDR3nt: TGTGCCAGCAGCCAAGCGACTAGCGGGGGAGAGACCCAGTACTTC
CDR3aa: CASSQATSGGETQYF
abundance: NA
v_gene: TRBV4-2
d_gene: TRBD2
j_gene: TRBJ2-5

CDR3nt: TGTGCCAGCAGTAAGGAGGGGTCAGCGCCCCAGCATTTT
CDR3aa: CASSKEGSAPQHF
abundance: NA
v_gene: TRBV6-5
d_gene: NA
j_gene: TRBJ1-5

CDR3nt: TGTGCCAGCAGCCAAATCGCTAGCGGGGGCCGGGATACGCAGTATTTT
CDR3aa: CASSQIASGGRDTQYF
abundance: NA
v_gene: TRBV3-1/TRBV3-2
d_gene: TRBD2
j_gene: TRBJ2-3

CDR3nt: TGTGCCAGCAGTACCAGGGGGCTAAACTATGGCTACACCTTC
CDR3aa: CASSTRGLNYGYTF
abundance: NA
v_gene: TRBV6-2/TRBV6-3
d_gene: TRBD1
j_gene: TRBJ1-2

CDR3nt: TGTGCCAGCAGTGTTCCCGCCCCGGGAAATAACTATGGCTACACCTTC
CDR3aa: CASSVPAPGNNYGYTF
abundance: NA
v_gene: TRBV2
d_gene: NA
j_gene: TRBJ1-2

CDR3nt: TGTGCCACCAGTGAGCCAAAGGGACAGCTCCAAGAGACCCAGTACTTC
CDR3aa: CATSEPKGQLQETQYF
abundance: NA
v_gene: TRBV24-1
d_gene: TRBD1
j_gene: TRBJ2-5

CDR3nt: TGTGCCAGTAGTCTAACAGGCACCGGGGAGCTGTTTTTT
CDR3aa: CASSLTGTGELFF
abundance: NA
v_gene: TRBV19
d_gene: NA
j_gene: TRBJ2-2

CDR3nt: TGTGCCAGTAGTCACAGGGGGACCTACGAGCAGTACTTC
CDR3aa: CASSHRGTYEQYF
abundance: NA
v_gene: TRBV19
d_gene: TRBD1
j_gene: TRBJ2-7

CDR3nt: TGTGCCAGCAGTGAAGGGGGCGGGGCCTACGAGCAGTACTTC
CDR3aa: CASSEGGGAYEQYF
abundance: NA
v_gene: TRBV2
d_gene: NA
j_gene: TRBJ2-7

CDR3nt: TGTGCCAGCAGCTGGGGAGTAAACACCGGGGAGCTGTTTTTT
CDR3aa: CASSWGVNTGELFF
abundance: NA
v_gene: TRBV7-2
d_gene: NA
j_gene: TRBJ2-2

CDR3nt: TGTGCCAGCAGCCCCCTGGGGAGCGGGGTTACCGGGGAGCTGTTTTTT
CDR3aa: CASSPLGSGVTGELFF
abundance: NA
v_gene: TRBV11-2
d_gene: TRBD2
j_gene: TRBJ2-2